This TCR beta chain was identified in a study of Graves' ophthalmopathy and Graves' hyperthyroidism. Study-wide context: Untreated patients at initial diagnosis provided peripheral blood.

The V gene lost 8 bases and the J gene lost 5 bases, with 19 bases spanning the gap. There are 15 residues in the CDR3. Germline CDR1 and CDR2: LNHDA and SQIVND (reference sequence). This clonotype was counted ten times or more. For repertoire sequencing, the TCR beta CDR3 regions were amplified from RNA transcripts. HTBI-primed RT-PCR formed the first round, and a multiplex PCR formed the second. From the multiplex PCR reads, TCRdb called clonotypes with MiXCR, one entry per CDR3 protein. The sample lists hundreds of thousands of distinct CDR3 sequences; approximately 21% were seen once. This clonotype originated in a woman between 50 and 59 years old with Graves' ophthalmopathy. Source material: peripheral blood. The genes are TRBV19 and TRBJ1-5, with D tentatively TRBD1 (5 bases). The CDR3, as DNA: TGTGCCAGTTCCCCGACAGATGCGTTTTATCAGCCCCAGCATTTT. This gives the protein CASSPTDAFYQPQHF.